This T cell receptor (beta chain) derives from a study of CD8 T cells in Susac syndrome. Trimming removed 5 bases from V and 2 bases from J, with 11 bases in between. Germline CDR1 reads SGHNT; CDR2 reads YYREEE (reference sequence). This CDR3 contains 15 residues. RNA amounts of about 0.45 to 1 ug underwent reverse transcription with random hexamers. TCRdb recomputed calls from the immunoSEQ multiplex PCR reads with MiXCR, one row per CDR3 protein. Among 200,000 to 300,000 distinct CDR3 sequences, about 95% were seen once, and the ten largest hold less than 0.11%. The sequence came from a human donor with Susac syndrome. The V and J genes are TRBV5-4 and TRBJ2-6; D is uncertain. Sequences were obtained from CD4+ T cells from PBMCs. The CDR3 region is CASRPSVAGANVLTF. The DNA for the CDR3 is TGTGCCAGCAGACCATCGGTGGCTGGGGCCAACGTCCTGACTTTC.